This TCR beta chain was recorded in a study of T-cell reconstitution after alpha-beta-depleted transplantation in children. In this sample, this clonotype turned up a few times. Its matching antigen is unknown. Whole-study findings and limits: Reported findings indicate that, about two months after transplant, alpha-beta T cells came from several hundred expanded clones, which were derived from non-depleted graft cells. Fresh T-cell production supplied most of the T-cell counts and diversity seen one year after transplant. Some patients' high day-60 TCRbeta diversity was traced to surviving recipient T cells and thymic progenitors.

Unique molecular identifiers were built into the TCRbeta library. MiXCR, applied by TCRdb to the PCR reads, yields one record per CDR3 protein. The table includes about 580,000 distinct CDR3 sequences, 23% detected once. This TCR derives from a boy less than two years old who had a stem cell transplant for acute myeloid leukemia, so the T cells may come from the graft donor. This specimen was PBMCs, mostly from graft donor cells, taken 360 days after TCRalphabeta/CD19-depleted stem cell transplant.

As DNA, the CDR3 is TGCGCCAGCAGCTTCGGACCACTACGTTACACAGATACGCAGTATTTT. Protein: CASSFGPLRYTDTQYF. The rearrangement links TRBV5-1 to TRBJ2-3, with D unclear. Germline V lookup: CDR1 SGHRS, CDR2 YFSETQ. V was pared by 2 bases and J by 2 bases, with 15 bases between. This CDR3 has 16 amino acids.